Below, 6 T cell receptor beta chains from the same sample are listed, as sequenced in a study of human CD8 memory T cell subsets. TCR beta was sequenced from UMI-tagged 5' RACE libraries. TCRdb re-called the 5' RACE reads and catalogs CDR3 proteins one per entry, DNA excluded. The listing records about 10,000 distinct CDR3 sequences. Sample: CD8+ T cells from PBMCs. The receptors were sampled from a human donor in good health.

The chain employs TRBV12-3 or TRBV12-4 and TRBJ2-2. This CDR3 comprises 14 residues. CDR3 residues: CASSSPSNTGELFF.

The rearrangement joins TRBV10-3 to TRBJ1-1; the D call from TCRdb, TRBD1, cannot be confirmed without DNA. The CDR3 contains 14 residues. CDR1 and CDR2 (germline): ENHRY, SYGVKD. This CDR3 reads CAISPDSSNTEAFF.

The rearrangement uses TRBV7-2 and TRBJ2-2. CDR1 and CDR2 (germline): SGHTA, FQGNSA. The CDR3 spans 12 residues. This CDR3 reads CASSPSLGELFF.

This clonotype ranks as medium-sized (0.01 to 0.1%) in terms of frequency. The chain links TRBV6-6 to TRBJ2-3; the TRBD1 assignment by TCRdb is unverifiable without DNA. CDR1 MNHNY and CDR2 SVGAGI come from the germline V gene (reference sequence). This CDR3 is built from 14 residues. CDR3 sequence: CASTRERGGDTQYF.

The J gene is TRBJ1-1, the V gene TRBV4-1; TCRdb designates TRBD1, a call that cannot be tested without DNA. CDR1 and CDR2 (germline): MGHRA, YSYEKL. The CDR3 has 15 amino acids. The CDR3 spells CASTERGTGVSGAFF.

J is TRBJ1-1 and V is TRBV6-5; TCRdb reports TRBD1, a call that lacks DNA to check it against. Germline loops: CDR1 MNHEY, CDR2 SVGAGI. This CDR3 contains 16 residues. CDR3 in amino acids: CASSYSKRAGRTEAFF.